The 18 T cell receptor beta chains in this list originate from one sample, sequenced in a study of T cells in Graves' hyperthyroidism and ophthalmopathy (dated by TCRdb to between 2018 and 2021). Libraries were built with multiplex PCR. TCRdb names Illumina HiSeq 2000 as the instrument used. Amplification of TCR beta CDR3 regions was carried out from RNA transcripts. A first-round RT-PCR of the TCR CDR3 used the HTBI primer set with the Qiagen OneStep RT-PCR kit. TCRdb reprocessing: public reads trimmed at Q25 with fastp, clones called with MiXCR, in-frame beta chains kept. Merged by CDR3 protein, the rows form single entries marked with the most common genes and DNA. This sample holds some 440,000 distinct CDR3 sequences; around a sixth were observed only once. The ten largest account for approximately 8% of the sample. Sequenced: blood. Receptor source: a woman between 18 and 29 years old with Graves' hyperthyroidism.

This clonotype was counted many times. The chain recombines TRBV2 with TRBJ1-6, with D maybe TRBD1 (6 bases). CDR1 and CDR2 (germline): SNHLY, FYNNEI. The CDR3 covers 15 residues. The V end was cut by 5 bases, the J end by 6 bases, with 14 bases between. CDR3 coding DNA: TGTGCCAGCAGTCGCGGGGGCCCCCTTAATTCACCCCTCCACTTT. Its protein product is CASSRGGPLNSPLHF.

This clonotype was counted between two and nine times. The chain combines TRBV3-1 with TRBJ2-1; 12 bases line up with TRBD2. Trimming cost V 0 bases and J 6 bases; bases outside gene matches: 12. The CDR3 sequence is 19 residues long. Germline V CDR1 and CDR2: LGHDT, YNNKEL (reference sequence). CDR3 loop: CASSQDPRLAGARTNEQFF. The CDR3 DNA sequence: TGTGCCAGCAGCCAAGATCCACGACTAGCGGGAGCCCGGACCAATGAGCAGTTCTTC.

This clonotype was detected many times. The rearrangement uses TRBV18 and TRBJ2-3; D possibly corresponds to TRBD2 (6 bases). Germline V gives CDR1 KGHSH, CDR2 LQKENI. This CDR3 has 16 amino acids. With 1 base removed from V and 0 bases from J, the gap between germline ends came to 11 bases. CDR3 region: CASSPQEGPSTDTQYF. The CDR3 bases are TGTGCCAGCTCACCACAGGAGGGGCCTAGCACAGATACGCAGTATTTT.

There are many counts of this clonotype. The chain recombines TRBV30 with TRBJ1-5, with D unclear. V was cut by 0 bases and J by 0 bases, with 9 bases left in between. This CDR3 has 15 amino acids. Germline V gene sequence: CDR1 GTSNPN, CDR2 SVGIG (reference sequence). This chain's CDR3 is CAWSVADYSNQPQHF. CDR3 bases: TGTGCCTGGAGTGTAGCGGATTATAGCAATCAGCCCCAGCATTTT.

This clonotype has at least ten counts. The genes are TRBV6-1 and TRBJ2-7, with D maybe TRBD2 (7 bases). CDR1 and CDR2 (germline): MNHNS, SASEGT. The germline V and J ends were trimmed by 6 bases and 6 bases, with 18 bases remaining between them. CDR3 length equals 14 residues. The CDR3 coding sequence is TGTGCCAGCAGCCAACAGGGAGGGCCTTCCGAGCAGTACTTC. Its translation: CASSQQGGPSEQYF.

Regarding this clonotype: One end of the junction varies from germline; a read error may be responsible. The chain joins TRBV12-3 or TRBV12-4 to TRBJ2-3, with 11 bases that match TRBD2. This CDR3 contains 16 residues. CDR3 region: CANSLRLAGKADTQYF. In DNA, the CDR3 is TGTGCCAACAGTTTAAGACTAGCGGGGAAGGCAGATACGCAGTATTTT.

This clonotype was picked up many times. The genes are TRBV12-3 or TRBV12-4 and TRBJ2-3, with D perhaps TRBD1 or TRBD2 (5 bases each). Trimming stripped 3 bases from V and 1 base from J, with 8 bases between. This CDR3 region has 14 residues. CDR3: CASSFGDGTDTQYF. The DNA for the CDR3 is TGTGCCAGCAGTTTTGGGGACGGCACAGATACGCAGTATTTT.

This clonotype was detected a few times. V gene TRBV3-1 combines with J gene TRBJ2-7; possibly TRBD2 for D (5 bases). This CDR3 comprises 15 residues. V was pared by 1 base and J by 2 bases, with 12 bases between. Germline lookup yields CDR1 LGHDT and CDR2 YNNKEL (reference sequence). Here the CDR3 reads CASSQATTHPYEQYF. DNA for the CDR3: TGTGCCAGCAGCCAAGCGACTACCCATCCCTACGAGCAGTACTTC.

The table lists this clonotype with many counts. The J gene is TRBJ2-2, the V gene TRBV10-3; D not resolved. The CDR3 extends over 16 amino acids. V was cut by 0 bases and J by 0 bases, with 8 bases left in between. Germline V gives CDR1 ENHRY, CDR2 SYGVKD. CDR3 residues: CAISESRVSNTGELFF. CDR3 nucleotides: TGTGCCATCAGTGAGTCTCGGGTATCGAACACCGGGGAGCTGTTTTTT.

This clonotype was observed at least ten times. The gene calls are TRBV20-1 and TRBJ1-2; tentatively, D is TRBD1 (6 bases). CDR1 is DFQATT and CDR2 is SNEGSKA in the germline V gene (reference sequence). Trimming pared 0 bases from V and 8 bases from J, leaving 19 bases between. The length of the CDR3 is 15 residues. CDR3 coding DNA: TGCAGTGCTAGAGATTCCGGCCAGGGGTTTTTAGGCTACACCTTC. As protein: CSARDSGQGFLGYTF.

This clonotype has a count of ten or more. The V call is TRBV7-6, the J call TRBJ2-6; D gene unclear. The CDR3 sequence is 13 residues long. Trimming removed 7 bases at V and 0 bases at J, with 4 bases between. The germline V gene has CDR1 SGHVS and CDR2 FNYEAQ. The CDR3 nucleotides read TGTGCCAGCAAGGACTCTGGGGCCAACGTCCTGACTTTC. Translated: CASKDSGANVLTF.

The CDR3 bases are TGCGCCAGCAGTGTACCGAGACAGGGAGGGTCTGAAGCTTTCTTT. It translates to CASSVPRQGGSEAFF. The chain joins TRBV10-2 to TRBJ1-1; TRBD1 aligns across 7 bases. After removal of 4 bases from V and 6 bases from J, the junction contained 11 bases not matched to a gene. Per the germline V gene, CDR1 is WSHSY and CDR2 is SAAADI. The CDR3 loop spans 15 amino acids.

This clonotype has ten or more counts. The chain has TRBV20-1 and TRBJ1-1; TRBD1 agrees at 7 bases. Trimming took 5 bases from V and 3 from J; bases not matched to a gene: 9. CDR1 is DFQATT, CDR2 SNEGSKA, per germline (reference sequence). The CDR3 is 14 residues long. For the CDR3, the DNA is TGCAGTGCTCGGGACAGTCCGACGGACACTGAAGCTTTCTTT. This sequence encodes CSARDSPTDTEAFF.

This clonotype has a handful of counts. A much larger clone is a single base away; this may be a read error. The chain combines TRBV3-1 with TRBJ2-2; TRBD1 is a possible D gene (5 bases). The CDR3 contains 13 residues. The germline V gene encodes CDR1 LGHDT and CDR2 YNNKEL (reference sequence). Trimming cost V 8 bases and J 5 bases, with 12 bases left between them. The DNA for the CDR3 is TGTGCCAGCGGCCGCAGGGTAACCGGGGAGCTGTTTTTT. This translates into CASGRRVTGELFF.

This clonotype was detected a few times. The genes are TRBV30 and TRBJ2-3; D is uncertain. Trimming left V 1 base short and J 1 base short, with 12 bases between. Germline V CDR1 and CDR2: GTSNPN, SVGIG (reference sequence). The CDR3 consists of 15 residues. The chain's CDR3 is CAWSAPPYGTDTQYF. CDR3 DNA: TGTGCCTGGAGTGCTCCCCCGTATGGCACAGATACGCAGTATTTT. The variable domain in full, with the rest retrieved from reference TRBV30 and TRBJ2-3, is SQTIHQWPATLVQPVGSPLSLECTVEGTSNPNLYWYRQAAGRGLQLLFYSVGIGQISSEVPQNLSASRPQDRQFILSSKKLLLSDSGFYLCAWSAPPYGTDTQYFGPGTRLTVL.

The rearrangement uses TRBV9 and TRBJ1-1, with TRBD1 identical over 10 bases. Looked up from germline, CDR1 is SGDLS and CDR2 is YYNGEE. V gave up 2 bases and J gave up 0 bases; unmatched junction bases: 7. The CDR3 is 17 residues long. The CDR3 DNA reads as TGTGCCAGCAGCGTTGGGGACAGGGGAAAAATGAACACTGAAGCTTTCTTT. Translated, it gives CASSVGDRGKMNTEAFF. Filled out from reference TRBV9 and TRBJ1-1, the complete variable domain reads DSGVTQTPKHLITATGQRVTLRCSPRSGDLSVYWYQQSLDQGLQFLIQYYNGEERAKGNILERFSAQQFPDLHSELNLSSLELGDSALYFCASSVGDRGKMNTEAFFGQGTRLTVV.

This chain joins TRBV20-1 and TRBJ1-1; the D gene is possibly TRBD1 (6 bases). Trimming left V 6 bases short and J 0 bases short, with 14 bases between. Germline loops: CDR1 DFQATT, CDR2 SNEGSKA (reference sequence). This CDR3 is built from 14 residues. DNA for the CDR3: TGCAGTGCCCCAACCGGGGGCTTGAACACTGAAGCTTTCTTT. It specifies CSAPTGGLNTEAFF.

For the CDR3, the DNA is TGTGCCAGCAGTGAAGCTGGTTTGGTCCTGTTTTTT. The encoded protein is CASSEAGLVLFF. The rearrangement uses TRBV6-1 and TRBJ2-2; D remains ambiguous. The CDR3 has 12 residues. From germline, CDR1 is MNHNS and CDR2 SASEGT. V gave up 0 bases and J gave up 14 bases, with 10 bases separating them.